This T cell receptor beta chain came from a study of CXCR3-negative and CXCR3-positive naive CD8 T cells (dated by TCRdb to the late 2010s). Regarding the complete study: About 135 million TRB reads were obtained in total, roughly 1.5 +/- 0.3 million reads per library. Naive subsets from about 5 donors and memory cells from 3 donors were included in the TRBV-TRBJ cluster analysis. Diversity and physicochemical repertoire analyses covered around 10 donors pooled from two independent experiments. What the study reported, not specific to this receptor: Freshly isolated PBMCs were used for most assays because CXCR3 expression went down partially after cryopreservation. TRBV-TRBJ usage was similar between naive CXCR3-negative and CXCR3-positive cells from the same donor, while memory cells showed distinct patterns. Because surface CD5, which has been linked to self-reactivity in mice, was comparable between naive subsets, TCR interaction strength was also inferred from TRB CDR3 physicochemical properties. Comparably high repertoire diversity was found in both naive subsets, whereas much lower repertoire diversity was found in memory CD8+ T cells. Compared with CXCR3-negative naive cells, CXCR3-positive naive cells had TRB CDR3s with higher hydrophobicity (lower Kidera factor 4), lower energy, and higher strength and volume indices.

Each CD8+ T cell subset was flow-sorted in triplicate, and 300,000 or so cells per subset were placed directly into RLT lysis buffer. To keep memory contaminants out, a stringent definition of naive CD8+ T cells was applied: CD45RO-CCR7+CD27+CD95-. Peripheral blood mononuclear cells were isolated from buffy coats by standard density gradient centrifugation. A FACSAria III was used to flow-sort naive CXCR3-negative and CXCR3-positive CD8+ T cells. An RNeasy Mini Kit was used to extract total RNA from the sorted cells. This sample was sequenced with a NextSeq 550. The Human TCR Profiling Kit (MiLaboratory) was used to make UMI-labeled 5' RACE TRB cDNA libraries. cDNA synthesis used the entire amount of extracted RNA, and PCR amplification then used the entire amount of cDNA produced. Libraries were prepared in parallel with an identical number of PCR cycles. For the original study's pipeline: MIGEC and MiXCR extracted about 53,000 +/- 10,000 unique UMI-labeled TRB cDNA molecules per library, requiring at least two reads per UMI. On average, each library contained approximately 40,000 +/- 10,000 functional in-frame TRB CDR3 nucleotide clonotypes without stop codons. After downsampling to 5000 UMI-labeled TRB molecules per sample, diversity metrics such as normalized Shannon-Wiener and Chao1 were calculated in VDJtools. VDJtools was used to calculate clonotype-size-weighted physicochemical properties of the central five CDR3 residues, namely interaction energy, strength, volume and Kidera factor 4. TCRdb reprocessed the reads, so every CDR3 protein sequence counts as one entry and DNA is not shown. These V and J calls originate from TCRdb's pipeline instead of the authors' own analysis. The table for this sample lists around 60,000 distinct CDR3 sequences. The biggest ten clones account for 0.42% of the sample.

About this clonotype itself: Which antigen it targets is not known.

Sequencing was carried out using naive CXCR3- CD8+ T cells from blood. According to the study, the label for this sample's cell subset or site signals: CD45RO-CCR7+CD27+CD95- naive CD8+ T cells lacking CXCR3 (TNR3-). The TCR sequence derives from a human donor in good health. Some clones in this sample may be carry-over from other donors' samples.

CDR3 loop: CASSQGTGLYTEAFF. Here the chain combines TRBV14 and TRBJ1-1. From the germline V gene, CDR1 is SGHDN and CDR2 is FVKESK. There are 15 amino acids in the CDR3, from cysteine to phenylalanine inclusive. The DNA sequence is not available.